A selection of T cell receptor beta chains follows, all from one sample in a study of T cells in tumors after PD-1 blockade. Profiled with immunoSEQ multiplex PCR; TCRdb holds only in-frame clones, not every one. This sample has around 45,000 clones, with 65% to 85% found just once. The sample in question was PBMCs, obtained before anti-PD-1 therapy. These receptors were collected from a human donor with advanced basal cell or squamous cell carcinoma (not recorded which). CDR3s include the opening cysteine and the closing phenylalanine or tryptophan. D genes are given only for firm matches. Rows may omit the clone size; those that give it use once, few, many or a size class.

TRBD1	NA	TRBV13	TRBJ2-7	TGTGCCAGCAGCTCGTACAGGGGAACCTACGAGCAGTACTTC	CASSSYRGTYEQYF
NA	NA	TRBV21-1	TRBJ2-1	TGTGCCAGCAGCCCCGCCCCGGTAGGGTCCAACAATGAGCAGTTCTTC	CASSPAPVGSNNEQFF
TRBD2	NA	TRBV5-1	TRBJ2-5	TGCGCCAGCAGCGAGTTCCTAGCGGAAGAGACCCAGTACTTC	CASSEFLAEETQYF
TRBD1	NA	TRBV18	TRBJ2-5	TGTGCCAGCTTACGAACGGGACAGGGGGCGGAGACCCAGTACTTC	CASLRTGQGAETQYF
TRBD1	NA	TRBV20-1	TRBJ2-3	TGCAGTGCTAGTAGGGGGCAGCTCACAGATACGCAGTATTTT	CSASRGQLTDTQYF
NA	NA	TRBV19	TRBJ1-2	TGTGCCAGTAGTCCGGCAGAGGGTGCTTCTAACTATGGCTACACCTTC	CASSPAEGASNYGYTF
NA	NA	TRBV6-5	TRBJ1-1	TGTGCCAGCACTTTATACTTAGTAATGAACACTGAAGCTTTCTTT	CASTLYLVMNTEAFF
TRBD2	NA	TRBV9	TRBJ2-2	TGTGCCAGCAGCGTAGAGGTTCACGGAGCGGGAGTTCTCGGGGAGCTGTTTTTT	CASSVEVHGAGVLGELFF
TRBD1	NA	TRBV5-1	TRBJ2-6	TGCGCCAGCAGCTCAATCCGGGACAGCAACGTCCTGACTTTC	CASSSIRDSNVLTF
TRBD2	once	TRBV15	TRBJ2-5	TGTGCCACCAGTGCCCTAGCGGAAGAGACCCAGTACTTC	CATSALAEETQYF
NA	NA	TRBV7-9	TRBJ1-1	TGTGCCAGCAGGTATAGGGACACTGAAGCTTTCTTT	CASRYRDTEAFF
NA	medium-sized	TRBV7-8	TRBJ2-5	TGTGCCAGCAGCGCCAGACTAACAGAGACCCAGTACTTC	CASSARLTETQYF
NA	few	TRBV2	TRBJ1-5	TGTGCCAGCAGTGAAGTTGGACACGTTCATAGCAATCAGCCCCAGCATTTT	CASSEVGHVHSNQPQHF
TRBD2	once	TRBV4-1	TRBJ2-3	TGCGCCAGCAGCCAACCCCCACTACCCCGCCGACTAGCCCAAAGTCCAGATACGCAGTATTTT	CASSQPPLPRRLAQSPDTQYF
NA	NA	TRBV3-1/TRBV3-2	TRBJ1-1	TGTGCCAGCAGCCAAGATCTGAGAAACACTGAAGCTTTCTTT	CASSQDLRNTEAFF
NA	NA	TRBV3-1/TRBV3-2	TRBJ2-1	TGTGCCAGCAGCCAAGTGGCGGGGGCCAGTCAGAATGAGCAGTTCTTC	CASSQVAGASQNEQFF
NA	NA	TRBV7-3	TRBJ2-1	TGTGCCAGCAGCTTAGGTGGTGTGCAGGGCCAATACAATGAGCAGTTCTTC	CASSLGGVQGQYNEQFF
NA	NA	TRBV6-5	TRBJ1-2	TGTGCCAGCAGTCGCGCAGGGGACCTCTATGGCTACACCTTC	CASSRAGDLYGYTF
NA	NA	TRBV3-1/TRBV3-2	TRBJ1-3	TGTGCCAGCACGGACCTCTGGGGCGCTGGAAACACCATATATTTT	CASTDLWGAGNTIYF
TRBD1	once	TRBV6-2/TRBV6-3	TRBJ2-3	TGTGCCAGCAACCCCGGGACAGGCACAGATACGCAGTATTTT	CASNPGTGTDTQYF
TRBD2	NA	TRBV6-6	TRBJ2-7	TGTGCCAGCAGTCCACGACTAGCGGGGGGATACGAGCAGTACTTC	CASSPRLAGGYEQYF
TRBD1	once	TRBV2	TRBJ1-1	TGTGCCAGCAGCTTGACAGGGTGGAACACTGAAGCTTTCTTT	CASSLTGWNTEAFF
NA	NA	TRBV6-1	TRBJ2-2	TGTGCCAGCAGTGAGTCCAGGTACACCGGGGAGCTGTTTTTT	CASSESRYTGELFF
NA	NA	TRBV9	TRBJ1-6	TGTGCCAGCAGCGTAGGCGGTAATTCACCCCTCCACTTT	CASSVGGNSPLHF
TRBD2	NA	TRBV5-1	TRBJ2-1	TGCGCCAGCAGCTTAACTAGCGGGAGGGAGGGTGAGCAGTTCTTC	CASSLTSGREGEQFF
NA	NA	TRBV10-3	TRBJ2-4	TGTGCCATCAGTGAGTCGAGGACCAAAAACATTCAGTACTTC	CAISESRTKNIQYF
NA	NA	TRBV29-1	TRBJ1-1	TGCAGCGCAGCCCAGGGGCTGTTGACTGAAGCTTTCTTT	CSAAQGLLTEAFF
NA	NA	TRBV28	TRBJ1-2	TGTGCCAGCAGTTTATCAGGGCTTGGCTACACCTTC	CASSLSGLGYTF
NA	NA	TRBV28	TRBJ1-5	TGTGCCAGCAGTCCGCCCAGGGGGCCCCAGCATTTT	CASSPPRGPQHF
TRBD1	NA	TRBV28	TRBJ2-1	TGTGCCAGCAGATCTTCGTGGGACAGCTCCTACAATGAGCAGTTCTTC	CASRSSWDSSYNEQFF
TRBD1	once	TRBV6-6	TRBJ1-2	TGTGCCAGCAGTCCCCTGGGACAGGGAGGGTGGCTCTATGGCTACACCTTC	CASSPLGQGGWLYGYTF
NA	NA	TRBV9	TRBJ1-1	TGTGCCAGCTCACGGACGGGGACTATGAACACTGAAGCTTTCTTT	CASSRTGTMNTEAFF
TRBD2	NA	TRBV28	TRBJ2-1	TGTGCCAGCTTCTCACGGGGTCGTAGCGGGGTAATTGGGCAGTTCTTC	CASFSRGRSGVIGQFF
TRBD2	once	TRBV5-6	TRBJ2-1	TGTGCCAGCAGCCCTTTAGCGGGAGGGAGCTCCTACAATGAGCAGTTCTTC	CASSPLAGGSSYNEQFF
TRBD2	NA	TRBV7-6	TRBJ2-5	TGTGCCAGCAGCGTGCGGGACACGGGGGGGGAGACCCAGTACTTC	CASSVRDTGGETQYF
NA	NA	TRBV5-1	TRBJ1-1	TGCGCCAGCAGCTTGGGACGGGGAAACACTGAAGCTTTCTTT	CASSLGRGNTEAFF
TRBD2	NA	TRBV20-1	TRBJ2-7	TGCAGTGCTAGTAGGGCTAGCGGGGGTGATGCGGGCTACGAGCAGTACTTC	CSASRASGGDAGYEQYF
NA	NA	TRBV3-1/TRBV3-2	TRBJ2-2	TGTGCCAGCAGCCAAGGTACCGGGAACACCGGGGAGCTGTTTTTT	CASSQGTGNTGELFF
NA	NA	TRBV27	TRBJ1-3	TGTGCCAGCGCCCAGGGACACTCTGGAAACACCATATATTTT	CASAQGHSGNTIYF
NA	NA	TRBV5-5	TRBJ2-4	TGTGCCAGCAGCCCAGGGGTAGCCAAAAACATTCAGTACTTC	CASSPGVAKNIQYF
NA	few	TRBV19	TRBJ1-1	TGTGCCAGTAGTGCGGCTTTGAAGTTAGAAGCTTTCTTT	CASSAALKLEAFF
NA	NA	TRBV5-1	TRBJ1-2	TGCGCCAGCAGCCAGGGTATGGAGGACTATGGCTACACCTTC	CASSQGMEDYGYTF
TRBD1	NA	TRBV19	TRBJ1-5	TGTGCCAGTAGTATAGGTACAGGGGGCCGGATATCCCCCTATCAGCCCCAGCATTTT	CASSIGTGGRISPYQPQHF
TRBD1	NA	TRBV4-2	TRBJ1-1	TGTGCCAGCAGCCAAGCCGGGACAGGTACACCGAACACTGAAGCTTTCTTT	CASSQAGTGTPNTEAFF
NA	NA	TRBV14	TRBJ2-7	TGTGCCAGCAGCCAAGAGTCTGGCAGGCCTAGCTCCTACGAGCAGTACTTC	CASSQESGRPSSYEQYF
NA	NA	TRBV5-1	TRBJ2-5	TGCGCCAGCAGCTCAACGACAGACCAAGAGACCCAGTACTTC	CASSSTTDQETQYF
NA	NA	TRBV24-1	TRBJ2-3	TGTGCCACCAGTGTGGCGGGCACAGATACGCAGTATTTT	CATSVAGTDTQYF